This is a list of T cell receptor beta chains from one sample in a study of neurological immune-mediated disorders. TCRdb reprocessed the 5' RACE reads via MiXCR and lists one record per CDR3 protein. The sample holds about 36,000 distinct CDR3 sequences, approximately 10% seen once. What was sequenced was PBMCs. Receptors were obtained from a young woman with HTLV-1-associated myelopathy (HAM/TSP). The CDR3 runs from the conserved cysteine through the conserved F or W. The D gene is left open where the match is weak. Rows give clone size only sometimes, using once, few, many, or a class for an expanded clone.

V gene	J gene	clone size	D gene	CDR3 protein	CDR3 DNA
TRBV20-1	TRBJ1-1	many	NA	CSARSGQQNTEAFF	TGCAGTGCTAGATCGGGACAACAGAACACTGAAGCTTTCTTT
TRBV5-1	TRBJ1-2	many	NA	CASSQGSIGNGYTF	TGCGCCAGCAGCCAAGGGAGTATCGGAAATGGCTACACCTTC
TRBV10-3	TRBJ2-3	NA	TRBD1	CAISESETGISTDTQYF	TGTGCCATCAGTGAGTCGGAGACAGGGATTAGCACAGATACGCAGTATTTT
TRBV5-5	TRBJ1-2	many	NA	CASSRQGNGYTF	TGTGCCAGCAGCCGCCAGGGGAATGGCTACACCTTC
TRBV20-1	TRBJ1-1	many	NA	CSLRPGQNTEAFF	TGCAGTTTAAGACCCGGACAGAACACTGAAGCTTTCTTT
TRBV5-1	TRBJ1-1	many	NA	CASSLEEGGTEAFF	TGCGCCAGCAGCTTGGAAGAAGGGGGCACTGAAGCTTTCTTT
TRBV7-6	TRBJ1-1	many	NA	CASSSSGQITEAFF	TGTGCCAGCAGCTCCAGCGGACAGATCACTGAAGCTTTCTTT
TRBV20-1	TRBJ1-5	many	NA	CSASFMGRSRGQPQHF	TGCAGTGCTAGTTTTATGGGCCGATCAAGGGGTCAGCCCCAGCATTTT
TRBV6-1	TRBJ1-1	many	NA	CASSEDKLGQVEAFF	TGTGCCAGCAGTGAAGATAAATTAGGACAAGTTGAAGCTTTCTTT
TRBV20-1	TRBJ1-1	many	NA	CSARASGENTEAFF	TGCAGTGCTAGAGCCTCGGGGGAGAACACTGAAGCTTTCTTT